These 31 T cell receptor beta chains originate from one sample sequenced in a study of cytotoxic CD8 clonotypes in ibrutinib-treated CLL (dated by TCRdb to the early 2020s). Libraries were constructed by the immunoSEQ multiplex PCR assay. The table comes from immuneACCESS by way of TCRdb, which keeps in-frame sequences with V and J called. Part of the clones is missing from these tables; in studies checked, under half for an unresolved V gene and the rest for unknown reasons. The sample includes fewer than 50,000 clones, with 65% observed a single time. 20% to 25% of the sample goes to the ten largest clones. According to the study, the label for this sample's time point signals: around 25 months on ibrutinib. This specimen was PBMCs, taken after 24 months of ibrutinib treatment. The receptors originated from a human donor with chronic lymphocytic leukemia.

The chain uses TRBV9 and TRBJ2-2; 7 positions agree with TRBD2. The CDR3 extends over 16 amino acids. With 3 bases clipped from V and 5 bases from J, the junction kept 10 bases outside the gene matches. Germline CDR1 and CDR2: SGDLS and YYNGEE. Written as DNA, the CDR3 is TGTGCCAGCAGCGCCCTCGGGGGGACTCCGACCGGGGAGCTGTTTTTT. Translated: CASSALGGTPTGELFF.

This clone is labeled medium-sized. The V call is TRBV30, the J call TRBJ1-4; no definite D call. The CDR3 totals 12 residues. The ends were cut back, 8 bases at V and 0 bases at J, with 7 bases in the middle. Germline V gene data show CDR1 as GTSNPN and CDR2 as SVGIG (reference sequence). The DNA for the CDR3 is TGTGCCGGTAGCTCAACTAATGAAAAACTGTTTTTT. Translated, it gives CAGSSTNEKLFF.

The V and J genes are TRBV7-3 and TRBJ1-1, with unresolved D. From germline, CDR1 is SGHTA and CDR2 FQGTGA. The CDR3 consists of 13 residues. V lost 4 bases to trimming and J lost 4 bases, with 10 bases between them. The DNA of the CDR3 is TGTGCCAGCAGCTCCGACGGTAGCACTGAAGCTTTCTTT. Translated, it gives CASSSDGSTEAFF.

The CDR3 nucleotides read TGCGCCAGCAGCTATACTTGGACGGATACCTACGAGCAGTACTTC. This translates into CASSYTWTDTYEQYF. The chain joins TRBV5-1 to TRBJ2-7; no clear D gene. V lost 3 bases, J lost 2 bases, and 15 bases lay in between. Germline loops: CDR1 SGHRS, CDR2 YFSETQ. The CDR3 loop spans 15 amino acids.

V usage is TRBV6-1 and J usage is TRBJ1-2, with D possibly being TRBD1 (6 bases). The germline gives CDR1 MNHNS, CDR2 SASEGT. The CDR3 has 17 residues. V lost 4 bases and J 5 bases, leaving 23 bases between the germline ends. This chain's CDR3 is CASSAIQQGWFFYGYTF. The CDR3 DNA follows: TGTGCCAGCAGTGCGATACAACAGGGCTGGTTCTTTTATGGCTACACCTTC.

This clone has only a few counts. The rearrangement links TRBV5-1 to TRBJ2-1, with a tentative D call TRBD1 (5 bases). Trimming stripped 0 bases from V and 10 bases from J, with 8 bases between. Germline V gene data show CDR1 as SGHRS and CDR2 as YFSETQ. The CDR3 extends over 12 amino acids. CDR3 protein: CASSLGAGEQFF. The CDR3 DNA reads TGCGCCAGCAGCTTGGGGGCAGGGGAGCAGTTCTTC. Based on the CDR3 plus reference TRBV5-1 and TRBJ2-1, the full variable domain is KAGVTQTPRYLIKTRGQQVTLSCSPISGHRSVSWYQQTPGQGLQFLFEYFSETQRNKGNFPGRFSGRQFSNSRSEMNVSTLELGDSALYLCASSLGAGEQFFGPGTRLTVL.

The gene calls are TRBV7-9 and TRBJ1-5; possible D gene TRBD1, 5 bases. The V end was cut by 4 bases, the J end by 4 bases, with 11 bases between. This CDR3 contains 14 residues. Germline V gene data show CDR1 as SEHNR and CDR2 as FQNEAQ (reference sequence). The CDR3 loop reads CASSSPGTNQPQHF. The CDR3 DNA is TGTGCCAGCAGCTCTCCCGGGACTAATCAGCCCCAGCATTTT.

The chain links TRBV14 to TRBJ2-3; D ambiguous. Per the germline V gene, CDR1 is SGHDN and CDR2 is FVKESK. The CDR3 spans 14 residues. V was pared by 3 bases and J by 3 bases, with 10 bases between. The CDR3 sequence: CASSHLWRTDTQYF. CDR3 DNA sequence: TGTGCCAGCAGCCATCTATGGAGAACAGATACGCAGTATTTT.

The V and J genes are TRBV30 and TRBJ2-7; no clear D. CDR1 GTSNPN and CDR2 SVGIG come from the germline V gene (reference sequence). V lost 3 bases and J 0 bases, leaving 9 bases between the germline ends. This CDR3 has 13 amino acids. CDR3 amino acids: CAWSPSVSYEQYF. DNA for the CDR3: TGTGCCTGGAGCCCCTCCGTCTCCTACGAGCAGTACTTC.

The chain uses TRBV30 and TRBJ2-7, with 7 bases matching TRBD1. This CDR3 is built from 13 residues. Per germline, CDR1 GTSNPN and CDR2 SVGIG (reference sequence). V gave up 2 bases and J gave up 6 bases; unmatched junction bases: 7. The CDR3 region is CAWSKGGRFEQYF. The CDR3 DNA reads as TGTGCCTGGAGTAAAGGGGGCAGATTCGAGCAGTACTTC.

The table lists this clone with a few counts. The CDR3 bases are TGTGCCAGCAGCCAAGATGGGCAGGACAATCAGCCCCAGCATTTT. Protein product: CASSQDGQDNQPQHF. The chain combines TRBV4-2 with TRBJ1-5; D ambiguous. Deletions cut 0 bases from V and 3 bases from J, with 9 bases between. This CDR3 is 15 amino acids long. Looked up from germline, CDR1 is LGHNA and CDR2 is YNFKEQ.

V usage is TRBV25-1 and J usage is TRBJ1-2, with TRBD1 identical over 11 bases. V gave up 5 bases and J gave up 7 bases; unmatched junction bases: 9. The CDR3 sequence is 15 residues long. Germline CDR1 MGHDK, CDR2 SYGVNS. The CDR3 DNA sequence: TGTGCCAGCAGTTCATGGACAGGGGGCGCTTGTGGCTACACCTTC. Translation: CASSSWTGGACGYTF.

The chain joins TRBV5-1 to TRBJ2-3, with a possible D match to TRBD1 (5 bases). The CDR3 consists of 13 residues. The germline gives CDR1 SGHRS, CDR2 YFSETQ. Trimming took off 4 bases at V and 6 bases at J, with 12 bases between the two ends. This chain's CDR3 is CASSQTVKDTQYF. Here the CDR3 DNA reads TGCGCCAGCAGCCAGACAGTAAAGGATACGCAGTATTTT. The whole variable domain, filled in from reference TRBV5-1 and TRBJ2-3, reads KAGVTQTPRYLIKTRGQQVTLSCSPISGHRSVSWYQQTPGQGLQFLFEYFSETQRNKGNFPGRFSGRQFSNSRSEMNVSTLELGDSALYLCASSQTVKDTQYFGPGTRLTVL.

This clone was picked up many times. The chain uses TRBV5-1 and TRBJ2-6; a possible D gene is TRBD2 (5 bases). Per the germline V gene, CDR1 is SGHRS and CDR2 is YFSETQ. This CDR3 spans 15 amino acids. V dropped 5 bases and J dropped 0 bases, with 9 bases sitting between them. Here the CDR3 DNA reads TGCGCCAGCAGTGCCGGAGGCTCTGGGGCCAACGTCCTGACTTTC. Its protein product is CASSAGGSGANVLTF.

The genes are TRBV27 and TRBJ1-6; D gene unclear. CDR1 and CDR2 from the germline V gene are MNHEY and SMNVEV (reference sequence). V was trimmed by 6 bases and J by 4 bases, leaving 4 bases between them. This CDR3 contains 12 residues. The CDR3 nucleotides are TGTGCCAGCAGCGTGTATAATTCACCCCTCCACTTT. This codes for CASSVYNSPLHF.

V is TRBV18 and J is TRBJ1-3; D unclear. CDR1 is KGHSH and CDR2 is LQKENI in the germline V gene. The CDR3 totals 14 residues. V lost 2 bases and J lost 1, with 6 bases in between. CDR3 in DNA: TGTGCCAGCTCACCATGGGGTTCTGGAAACACCATATATTTT. Protein sequence: CASSPWGSGNTIYF.

This clone came up a few times. V usage is TRBV11-2 and J usage is TRBJ1-3; D remains ambiguous. This CDR3 has 10 residues. The V end was cut by 8 bases, the J end by 7 bases, with 6 bases between. In germline, CDR1 is SGHAT, CDR2 FQNNGV. The CDR3 loop reads CASGGNTIYF. In DNA, the CDR3 is TGTGCCAGCGGCGGGAACACCATATATTTT.

The chain has TRBV7-9 and TRBJ1-4, with 10 bases lining up with TRBD1. V lost 3 bases, J lost 8 bases, and 6 bases stayed unmatched. CDR3 size: 15 residues. Germline CDR1 reads SEHNR; CDR2 reads FQNEAQ (reference sequence). The CDR3: CASSLTGGYGEKLFF. The CDR3 coding sequence is TGTGCCAGCAGCTTGACAGGGGGCTACGGAGAAAAACTGTTTTTT.

This clone has just a few counts. This chain connects TRBV20-1 to TRBJ1-2, with 8 bases matching TRBD1. This CDR3 has 11 amino acids. Germline CDR1 reads DFQATT; CDR2 reads SNEGSKA (reference sequence). The V and J ends lost 5 bases and 8 bases, in that order; junction bases with no gene match: 4. The CDR3 loop is CSAGRQGGYTF. As DNA, the CDR3 is TGCAGTGCTGGCAGACAGGGGGGCTACACCTTC.

The genes are TRBV6-5 and TRBJ1-1; tentatively, D is TRBD1 (5 bases). This CDR3 has 16 residues. Deletions cut 2 bases from V and 4 bases from J, with 17 bases between. The germline gives CDR1 MNHEY, CDR2 SVGAGI. CDR3 region: CASSYGGGALSTEAFF. CDR3 nucleotide sequence: TGTGCCAGCAGTTACGGGGGAGGGGCATTGAGCACTGAAGCTTTCTTT.

The chain couples TRBV9 to TRBJ2-1; D ambiguous. Trimming left V 1 base short and J 5 bases short, with 7 bases between. The CDR3 has 13 residues. Germline CDR1 reads SGDLS; CDR2 reads YYNGEE. The CDR3 protein is CASSVLPHNEQFF. In DNA, the CDR3 is TGTGCCAGCAGCGTACTGCCCCACAATGAGCAGTTCTTC. Looking up the rest from reference TRBV9 and TRBJ2-1 gives the full variable domain: DSGVTQTPKHLITATGQRVTLRCSPRSGDLSVYWYQQSLDQGLQFLIQYYNGEERAKGNILERFSAQQFPDLHSELNLSSLELGDSALYFCASSVLPHNEQFFGPGTRLTVL.

The gene calls are TRBV4-1 and TRBJ2-7; D is tentatively TRBD1 or TRBD2 (5 bases each). V shed 1 base and J shed 2 bases, with 9 bases lying between them. Germline lookup yields CDR1 MGHRA and CDR2 YSYEKL. The CDR3 totals 14 residues. The chain's CDR3 is CASSQARDPYEQYF. The CDR3 DNA follows: TGCGCCAGCAGCCAAGCCAGGGACCCCTACGAGCAGTACTTC.

This chain joins TRBV2 and TRBJ2-7; TRBD2 is a possible D gene (5 bases). Trimming cost V 4 bases and J 5 bases, with 9 bases left between them. Germline CDR1 is SNHLY and CDR2 is FYNNEI. This CDR3 has 12 amino acids. CDR3 loop: CASSARGDEQYF. CDR3 in DNA: TGTGCCAGCAGTGCCCGGGGAGACGAGCAGTACTTC. The full variable domain, with the rest looked up from reference TRBV2 and TRBJ2-7, is EPEVTQTPSHQVTQMGQEVILRCVPISNHLYFYWYRQILGQKVEFLVSFYNNEISEKSEIFDDQFSVERPDGSNFTLKIRSTKLEDSAMYFCASSARGDEQYFGPGTRLTVT.

The chain combines TRBV29-1 with TRBJ1-1; no definite D call. Germline assignment: CDR1 SQVTM and CDR2 ANQGSEA. This CDR3 has 14 amino acids. V lost 7 bases to trimming and J lost 2 bases, with 17 bases between them. CDR3 DNA sequence: TGCAGCGCCCGACAAACAGTGGCTAACACTGAAGCTTTCTTT. It encodes CSARQTVANTEAFF.

This clone was counted between two and nine times. The genes are TRBV5-1 and TRBJ2-7; D is uncertain. This CDR3 comprises 13 residues. CDR1 is SGHRS, CDR2 YFSETQ, per germline. Trimming cost V 6 bases and J 0 bases, with 10 bases left between them. The DNA of the CDR3 is TGCGCCAGCAAACCCGCTAGCTCCTACGAGCAGTACTTC. The encoded protein is CASKPASSYEQYF.

J is TRBJ1-4 and V is TRBV7-9; unclear D gene. The CDR3 spans 12 residues. The germline V gene encodes CDR1 SEHNR and CDR2 FQNEAQ (reference sequence). Between the trimmed V and J ends, which lost 2 bases and 7 bases, there was a span of 5 bases. The CDR3 DNA reads as TGTGCCAGCAGCTTAAATAGTGAAAAACTGTTTTTT. Protein product: CASSLNSEKLFF.

This sequence joins TRBV7-9 and TRBJ1-1; D is undetermined. The CDR3 totals 11 residues. Trimming removed 2 bases at V and 7 bases at J, with 5 bases between. The germline CDR1 and CDR2 sequences are SEHNR and FQNEAQ (reference sequence). The DNA of the CDR3 is TGTGCCAGCAGCTTAAGTTTTGAAGCTTTCTTT. Translated: CASSLSFEAFF.

This clone was recorded only once. The rearrangement links TRBV6-5 to TRBJ1-6; TRBD1 matches at 8 bases. CDR1 and CDR2 from the germline V gene are MNHEY and SVGAGI. Losses at the gene ends were 4 bases for V and 7 bases for J; bases not matched to a gene: 3. This CDR3 comprises 14 residues. CDR3 sequence reads: CASSWTGSNSPLHF. The CDR3 DNA is TGTGCCAGCAGTTGGACAGGGAGCAATTCACCCCTCCACTTT.

The rearrangement joins TRBV2 to TRBJ2-7, with D hard to call. The germline V gene encodes CDR1 SNHLY and CDR2 FYNNEI. V was shortened by 6 bases and J by 2 bases, with 17 bases between the two germline ends. This CDR3 is built from 15 residues. The CDR3: CASRDLRHHPYEQYF. The DNA of the CDR3 is TGTGCCAGCAGGGACCTCAGGCACCACCCCTACGAGCAGTACTTC. Full variable domain (missing parts from reference TRBV2 and TRBJ2-7): EPEVTQTPSHQVTQMGQEVILRCVPISNHLYFYWYRQILGQKVEFLVSFYNNEISEKSEIFDDQFSVERPDGSNFTLKIRSTKLEDSAMYFCASRDLRHHPYEQYFGPGTRLTVT.

This clone was observed a handful of times. The chain joins TRBV5-6 to TRBJ1-1, with D hard to call. Germline V gene data show CDR1 as SGHDT and CDR2 as YYEEEE. Deletions cut 0 bases from V and 1 base from J, with 7 bases between. The CDR3 runs to 14 residues. CDR3 sequence: CASSLVSTNTEAFF. Written as DNA, the CDR3 is TGTGCCAGCAGCTTGGTGTCAACGAACACTGAAGCTTTCTTT. Full variable domain (rest looked up from reference TRBV5-6 and TRBJ1-1): DAGVTQSPTHLIKTRGQQVTLRCSPKSGHDTVSWYQQALGQGPQFIFQYYEEEERQRGNFPDRFSGHQFPNYSSELNVNALLLGDSALYLCASSLVSTNTEAFFGQGTRLTVV.

The chain's CDR3 is CSVAVMEVSEAFF. The DNA of the CDR3 is TGCAGCGTTGCAGTCATGGAAGTTTCTGAAGCTTTCTTT. This sequence joins TRBV29-1 and TRBJ1-1; D is unresolved. The ends were cut back, 4 bases at V and 6 bases at J, with 15 bases in the middle. The CDR3 sequence is 13 residues long. The germline V gene encodes CDR1 SQVTM and CDR2 ANQGSEA.